The clone carrying this TCR beta chain was found a few times. Its antigen remains unknown. This sample is drawn from a study of T cell repertoires in cytomegalovirus infection. Study summary: In public TCR beta signatures, there were indications of both CMV infection and matching HLA type.

V lost 7 bases, J lost 4 bases, and 22 bases lay in between. Germline CDR1 is SGHTA and CDR2 is FQGNSA. The length of the CDR3 is 16 residues. TCRdb ran MiXCR on the reads and lists one entry per CDR3 protein. Of about 160,000 distinct CDR3 sequences in the sample, roughly 21% were seen once. The TCR comes from a human donor in good health (CMV status not recorded). Some clones in this sample may be carry-over from other donors' samples. The specimen was CD8+ T cells from cultured PBMCs, collected from culture after CMV antigen stimulation. The rearrangement links TRBV7-2 to TRBJ1-2, with a weak D call TRBD1 (6 bases). The CDR3 here is CASTRRGRGGVYGYTF. The CDR3 DNA is TGTGCCAGCACCAGGAGGGGCAGAGGGGGAGTCTATGGCTACACCTTC. The full variable domain, in which reference TRBV7-2 and TRBJ1-2 provide the parts outside the CDR3, is GAGVSQSPSNKVTEKGKDVELRCDPISGHTALYWYRQSLGQGLEFLIYFQGNSAPDKSGLPSDRFSAERTGGSVSTLTIQRTQQEDSAVYLCASTRRGRGGVYGYTFGSGTRLTVV.